This T cell receptor beta chain was recovered during a study of T-cell reconstitution after alpha-beta-depleted transplantation in children. Study conclusions and caveats: About two months after transplant, alpha-beta T cells reportedly came from several hundred expanded graft clones. The main origin of T-cell counts and diversity one year after transplant was newly produced T cells. Surviving recipient cells, namely T cells and thymic progenitors, were the source of high day-60 TCRbeta diversity in some patients.

CDR1 is LGHDT and CDR2 is YNNKEL in the germline V gene (reference sequence). The CDR3 is 14 residues long. Trimming removed 5 bases at V and 4 bases at J, with 14 bases between. As it was prepared, the TCRbeta library received unique molecular identifiers. From the PCR reads, TCRdb called clonotypes with MiXCR, one entry per CDR3 protein. Of about 300,000 distinct CDR3 sequences in the sample, around 9.1% were seen once. This clonotype was counted at least ten times. Its antigen is as yet unknown. The clonotype was recovered from a boy younger than two with acute myeloid leukemia, due to receive a stem cell transplant. The rearrangement links TRBV3-1 to TRBJ1-1; D is undetermined. Specimen: PBMCs, collected before TCRalphabeta/CD19-depleted stem cell transplant. The CDR3, as DNA: TGTGCCAGCAGCGCCCGGGCGGTCGCCACTGAAGCTTTCTTT. It translates to CASSARAVATEAFF.